This T cell receptor beta chain was sequenced in a study of T cell changes during pregnancy in multiple sclerosis. V lost 4 bases, J lost 4 bases, and 5 bases lay in between. CDR1 and CDR2 from the germline V gene are WNHNN and SYGVQD (reference sequence). The CDR3 is 12 residues long. TCRdb's copy holds only in-frame clones and misses some; the assay was immunoSEQ multiplex PCR. The sample contains roughly 30,000 clones, 85% to 90% of which appear only once. The TCR sequence derives from a female donor with multiple sclerosis, enrolled in a pregnancy study. The sample was CD8+ T cells from peripheral blood mononuclear cells, taken before pregnancy. The gene calls are TRBV10-1 and TRBJ1-5; D call uncertain. The CDR3 DNA follows: TGCGCCAGCAGTGCGGGTAATCAGCCCCAGCATTTT. Amino acid sequence: CASSAGNQPQHF.